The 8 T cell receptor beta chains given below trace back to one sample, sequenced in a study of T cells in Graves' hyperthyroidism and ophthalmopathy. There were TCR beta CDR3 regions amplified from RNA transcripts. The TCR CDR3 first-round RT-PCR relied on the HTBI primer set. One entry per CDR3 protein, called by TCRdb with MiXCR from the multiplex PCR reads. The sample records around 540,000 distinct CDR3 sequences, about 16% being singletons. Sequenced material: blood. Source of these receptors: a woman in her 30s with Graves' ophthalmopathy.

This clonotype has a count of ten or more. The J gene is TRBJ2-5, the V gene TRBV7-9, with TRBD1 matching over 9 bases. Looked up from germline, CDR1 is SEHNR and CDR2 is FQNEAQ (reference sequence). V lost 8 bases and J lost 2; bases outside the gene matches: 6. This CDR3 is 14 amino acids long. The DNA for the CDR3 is TGTGCCAGCGGGAGGGGACAGGGTCAAGAGACCCAGTACTTC. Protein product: CASGRGQGQETQYF.

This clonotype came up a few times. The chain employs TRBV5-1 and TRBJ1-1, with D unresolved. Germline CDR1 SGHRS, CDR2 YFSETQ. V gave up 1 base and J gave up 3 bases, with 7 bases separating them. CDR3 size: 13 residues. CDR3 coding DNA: TGCGCCAGCAGCTTGAGGGTCGACACTGAAGCTTTCTTT. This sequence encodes CASSLRVDTEAFF. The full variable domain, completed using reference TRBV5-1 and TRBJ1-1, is KAGVTQTPRYLIKTRGQQVTLSCSPISGHRSVSWYQQTPGQGLQFLFEYFSETQRNKGNFPGRFSGRQFSNSRSEMNVSTLELGDSALYLCASSLRVDTEAFFGQGTRLTVV.

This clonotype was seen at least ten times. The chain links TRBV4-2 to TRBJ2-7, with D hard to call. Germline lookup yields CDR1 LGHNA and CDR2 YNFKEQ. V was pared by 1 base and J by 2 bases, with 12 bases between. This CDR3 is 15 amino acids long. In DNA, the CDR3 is TGTGCCAGCAGCCAAGGGTGGCAGGCCGCCTACGAGCAGTACTTC. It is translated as CASSQGWQAAYEQYF.

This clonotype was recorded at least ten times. CDR3 in DNA: TGTGCCAGCAGGGCCGACCCGACTGAGCAGTTCTTC. This translates into CASRADPTEQFF. This chain links TRBV12-3 or TRBV12-4 with TRBJ2-1, with D unclear. The CDR3 length is 12 residues. The V end was cut by 6 bases, the J end by 9 bases, with 12 bases between.

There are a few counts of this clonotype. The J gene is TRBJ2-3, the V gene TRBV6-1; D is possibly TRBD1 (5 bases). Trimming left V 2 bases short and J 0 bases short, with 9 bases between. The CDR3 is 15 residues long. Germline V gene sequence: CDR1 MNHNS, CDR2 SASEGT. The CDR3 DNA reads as TGTGCCAGCAGTGAATTGGGGCTCAGCACAGATACGCAGTATTTT. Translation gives CASSELGLSTDTQYF.

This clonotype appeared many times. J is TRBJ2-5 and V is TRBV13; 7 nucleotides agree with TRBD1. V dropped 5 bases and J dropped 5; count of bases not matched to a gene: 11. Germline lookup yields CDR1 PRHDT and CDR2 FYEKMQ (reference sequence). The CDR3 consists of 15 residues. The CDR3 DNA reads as TGTGCCAGCAGCCGCCGAAACAGGGGCAGGGAGACCCAGTACTTC. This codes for CASSRRNRGRETQYF.

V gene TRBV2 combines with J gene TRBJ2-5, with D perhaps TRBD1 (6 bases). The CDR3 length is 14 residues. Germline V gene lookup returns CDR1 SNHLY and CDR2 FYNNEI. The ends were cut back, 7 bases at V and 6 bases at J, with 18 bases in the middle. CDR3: CASTLGQGRKTQYF. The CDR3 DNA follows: TGTGCCAGCACCCTTGGGCAGGGGCGGAAGACCCAGTACTTC.

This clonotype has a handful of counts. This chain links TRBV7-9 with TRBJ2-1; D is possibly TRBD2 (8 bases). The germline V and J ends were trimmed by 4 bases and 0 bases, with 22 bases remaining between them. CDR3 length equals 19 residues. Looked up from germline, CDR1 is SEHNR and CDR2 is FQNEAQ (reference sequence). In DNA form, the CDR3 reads TGTGCCAGCAGCTCAGGGGGACTAGGAGGGATCAGCTCCTACAATGAGCAGTTCTTC. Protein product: CASSSGGLGGISSYNEQFF.